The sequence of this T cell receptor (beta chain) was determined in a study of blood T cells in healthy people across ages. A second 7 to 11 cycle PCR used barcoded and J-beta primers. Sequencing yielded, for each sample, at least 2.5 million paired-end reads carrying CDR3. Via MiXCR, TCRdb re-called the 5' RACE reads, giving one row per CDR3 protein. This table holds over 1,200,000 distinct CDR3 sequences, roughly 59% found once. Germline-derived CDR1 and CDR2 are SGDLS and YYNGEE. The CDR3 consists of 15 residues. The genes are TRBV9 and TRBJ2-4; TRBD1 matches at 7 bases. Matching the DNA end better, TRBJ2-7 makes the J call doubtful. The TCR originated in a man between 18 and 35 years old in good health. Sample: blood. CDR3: CASSVDGTAHYEQYF. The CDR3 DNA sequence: TGTGCCAGCAGCGTAGATGGGACAGCCCACTACGAGCAGTACTTC.